This TCR beta chain is drawn from a study of T cell repertoires in cytomegalovirus infection. Study background: An indication of both CMV infection and matching HLA type came from public TCR beta signatures. General study points: Identification of carriers of CMV plus the relevant HLA was performed using cumulative public TCR beta family frequency. Dominant in the ex vivo response were TCR beta clonotypes restricted by HLA-C and specific for CMV.

The V gene lost 3 bases and the J gene lost 10 bases, with 7 bases spanning the gap. From germline, CDR1 is MNHEY and CDR2 SMNVEV (reference sequence). The CDR3 is made up of 11 amino acids. On this clonotype itself: What it binds is unknown.

One entry per CDR3 protein results from TCRdb running MiXCR on the reads. The sample shows 150,000 or so distinct CDR3 sequences, 20% to 30% of them seen only once. The V and J genes are TRBV27 and TRBJ2-1; no clear D. Specimen: PBMCs. The sequence was obtained from a human donor in good health (CMV status not recorded). Some clones in this sample may be carry-over from other donors' samples. CDR3 amino acids: CASSFGREQFF. Written as DNA, the CDR3 is TGTGCCAGCAGTTTTGGTCGGGAGCAGTTCTTC.